A single T cell receptor (beta chain) is shown here with its context. The data are from a study of immune evolution from preneoplasia to lung adenocarcinoma. This CDR3 comprises 9 residues. Sequencing used immunoSEQ multiplex PCR; TCRdb keeps in-frame clones, though not all of them. In the table there are under 15,000 clones, 85% to 90% of which are singletons. The sample was FFPE tissue from an adenomatous hyperplasia lung lesion. Subset meaning: atypical adenomatous hyperplasia (AAH), lung preneoplasia. This chain connects TRBV21-1 to TRBJ2-1. TRBV21-1 is listed as a pseudogene. This TCR came from a person aged 45-69 years with lung adenocarcinoma. CDR3 DNA sequence: TGTGCCAGCAGCGAACCGCAGTTCTTC. Translation: CASSEPQFF.